The 21 T cell receptor beta chains in this list originate from one sample, sequenced in a study of T-cell reconstitution after alpha-beta-depleted transplantation in children. Using unique molecular identifiers, the investigators prepared the TCRbeta library. Using its own MiXCR run on the PCR reads, TCRdb lists one record per CDR3 protein. The data show roughly 170,000 distinct CDR3 sequences, roughly 6.8% seen once. The sequences come from PBMCs from the stem cell graft donor, collected from the stem cell graft. The source of these receptors is a human donor who donated a stem cell graft to a child with Wiskott-Aldrich syndrome.

This clonotype was found many times. The genes are TRBV6-6 and TRBJ1-2; D perhaps matches TRBD1 (6 bases). The CDR3 is made up of 13 amino acids. Germline assignment: CDR1 MNHNY and CDR2 SVGAGI (reference sequence). V dropped 7 bases and J dropped 4 bases, with 13 bases sitting between them. The CDR3 sequence: CASISGGGYGYTF. The CDR3 nucleotides are TGTGCCAGCATTTCGGGGGGCGGCTATGGCTACACCTTC.

DNA for the CDR3: TGCGCCAGCAGCCTGGACAGGTCTGGAAACACCATATATTTT. Translating gives CASSLDRSGNTIYF. The genes are TRBV5-1 and TRBJ1-3; 7 positions match TRBD1. Germline CDR1 reads SGHRS; CDR2 reads YFSETQ. This CDR3 has 14 amino acids. The J segment lost 1 base and the V segment lost 4 bases, leaving 2 bases of the junction unmatched.

At least ten counts were recorded for this clonotype. The chain couples TRBV29-1 to TRBJ1-1; tentatively, D is TRBD1 (6 bases). V was pared by 1 base and J by 5 bases, with 14 bases between. Germline V gene sequence: CDR1 SQVTM, CDR2 ANQGSEA. CDR3 length equals 14 residues. The CDR3 protein is CSVEGGRGRTEAFF. CDR3 nucleotides: TGCAGCGTTGAAGGGGGCAGGGGAAGGACTGAAGCTTTCTTT.

This clonotype was seen at least ten times. This chain links TRBV12-3 or TRBV12-4 with TRBJ2-3; 7 bases are a match to TRBD2. Losses at the gene ends were 5 bases for V and 1 base for J; bases not matched to a gene: 3. The CDR3 sequence is 14 residues long. The CDR3 loop is CASSPSGGTDTQYF. The CDR3 DNA reads TGTGCCAGCAGTCCCAGCGGGGGCACAGATACGCAGTATTTT.

This clonotype was observed at least ten times. This sequence joins TRBV7-2 and TRBJ1-1; D gene unclear. This CDR3 has 15 amino acids. V dropped 1 base and J dropped 5 bases, with 14 bases sitting between them. Germline loops: CDR1 SGHTA, CDR2 FQGNSA. The CDR3 region is CASSLEGTATTEAFF. Written as DNA, the CDR3 is TGTGCCAGCAGCTTAGAAGGAACAGCAACGACTGAAGCTTTCTTT.

This clonotype was recorded many times. The chain combines TRBV20-1 with TRBJ2-7, with D uncertain. CDR1 and CDR2 from the germline V gene are DFQATT and SNEGSKA (reference sequence). There are 13 residues in the CDR3. The V and J ends lost 0 bases and 7 bases respectively, with 13 bases between them. The CDR3 DNA follows: TGCAGTGCTAGAGATCAACGGCCATGGGAGCAGTACTTC. It encodes CSARDQRPWEQYF.

This clonotype has at least ten counts. This chain joins TRBV24-1 and TRBJ1-1; 7 bases are shared with TRBD1. The CDR3 spans 15 residues. Trimming removed 2 bases from V and 1 base from J; junction bases left unmatched: 3. The germline V gene encodes CDR1 KGHDR and CDR2 SFDVKD. CDR3 DNA sequence: TGTGCCACCAGTGATTCCGGGACAGAGAACACTGAAGCTTTCTTT. It specifies CATSDSGTENTEAFF.

This clonotype occurred many times. This chain uses TRBV10-3 with TRBJ2-5; weak D call: TRBD1 (6 bases). Germline V gene lookup returns CDR1 ENHRY and CDR2 SYGVKD. This CDR3 is 16 amino acids long. Trimming shortened V by 3 bases and J by 2 bases, and 16 bases separated the two germline ends. The CDR3 coding sequence is TGTGCCATCAGTGATCTGGTCAGGGGAGAACAAGAGACCCAGTACTTC. This sequence encodes CAISDLVRGEQETQYF.

The sample holds a few counts of this clonotype. The gene calls are TRBV7-8 and TRBJ2-5; either TRBD1 or TRBD2 may supply D (6 bases each). The V gene lost 5 bases and the J gene lost 4 bases, with 20 bases spanning the gap. This CDR3 contains 16 residues. The germline gives CDR1 SGHVS, CDR2 FQNEAQ. CDR3 coding DNA: TGTGCCAGCAGCCGACAGGAGGGACGGCGGGGAGAGACCCAGTACTTC. Residues: CASSRQEGRRGETQYF.

This chain joins TRBV18 and TRBJ2-1, with D unresolved. The CDR3 extends over 13 amino acids. CDR1 and CDR2 (germline): KGHSH, LQKENI. With 0 bases removed from V and 7 bases from J, the gap between germline ends came to 7 bases. For the CDR3, the DNA is TGTGCCAGCTCACCACCGTCGCAAAATGAGCAGTTCTTC. It translates to CASSPPSQNEQFF.

This clonotype was seen more than once but under ten times. V gene TRBV5-1 combines with J gene TRBJ1-1, with D perhaps matching TRBD1 (6 bases). Germline values: CDR1 SGHRS, CDR2 YFSETQ. The CDR3 spans 18 residues. Trimming pared 1 base from V and 2 bases from J, leaving 21 bases between. The CDR3 spells CASSLTHIGLGANTEAFF. CDR3 in DNA: TGCGCCAGCAGCTTGACGCACATAGGTTTGGGGGCCAACACTGAAGCTTTCTTT.

As regards this clonotype: This may come from a read error, since a much larger clone is one base off. The gene calls are TRBV5-1 and TRBJ2-2; D perhaps matches TRBD1 (6 bases). Germline assignment: CDR1 SGHRS and CDR2 YFSETQ. The CDR3 spans 15 residues. V was clipped by 3 bases and J by 4 bases, with 13 bases between them. CDR3 DNA sequence: TGCGCCAGCAGCTCGACAAGGGGGAGCACCGGGGAGCTGTTTTTT. Its protein is CASSSTRGSTGELFF.

This clonotype appeared many times. CDR3 in amino acids: CAWSVDFEQFF. The CDR3 bases are TGTGCCTGGAGTGTAGACTTTGAGCAGTTCTTC. This sequence joins TRBV30 and TRBJ2-1; D gene uncertain. In germline, CDR1 is GTSNPN, CDR2 SVGIG (reference sequence). Trimming removed 0 bases from V and 9 bases from J, with 6 bases in between. CDR3 length: 11 residues.

This clonotype was detected a few times. The V and J genes are TRBV3-1 and TRBJ1-2, with 7 bases matching TRBD1. CDR1 is LGHDT, CDR2 YNNKEL, per germline (reference sequence). This CDR3 contains 14 residues. Trimming took 0 bases from V and 2 from J; bases not matched to a gene: 0. CDR3 in amino acids: CASSQEQGNYGYTF. The CDR3, as DNA: TGTGCCAGCAGCCAAGAACAGGGGAACTATGGCTACACCTTC.

The V gene is TRBV5-1, the J gene TRBJ2-3, with D tentatively TRBD1 (6 bases). V lost 2 bases and J lost 1, with 14 bases in between. The germline CDR1 and CDR2 sequences are SGHRS and YFSETQ. The CDR3 has 16 residues. DNA of the CDR3: TGCGCCAGCAGCTTATACGGGACATCCGGCACAGATACGCAGTATTTT. This sequence encodes CASSLYGTSGTDTQYF.

In its sample, this clonotype was seen many times. The chain links TRBV6-5 to TRBJ2-1; no reliable D call. Germline lookup yields CDR1 MNHEY and CDR2 SVGAGI. This CDR3 spans 15 amino acids. Trimming stripped 1 base from V and 0 bases from J, with 7 bases between. The CDR3 DNA is TGTGCCAGCAGTTACTTGACCAACTCCTACAATGAGCAGTTCTTC. As protein: CASSYLTNSYNEQFF.

This clonotype was detected many times. The chain links TRBV14 to TRBJ1-1; D is unclear. Germline CDR1 SGHDN, CDR2 FVKESK. Trimming removed 0 bases from V and 6 bases from J, with 11 bases in between. This CDR3 spans 14 amino acids. CDR3 amino acids: CASSQDQPDPEAFF. The CDR3 DNA sequence: TGTGCCAGCAGCCAAGATCAACCCGACCCTGAAGCTTTCTTT.

The genes are TRBV20-1 and TRBJ2-1; D gene unclear. Germline CDR1 is DFQATT and CDR2 is SNEGSKA (reference sequence). CDR3 length equals 17 residues. V dropped 0 bases and J dropped 6 bases, with 21 bases sitting between them. CDR3 loop: CSARDFGSWRIGNEQFF. The DNA for the CDR3 is TGCAGTGCTAGAGACTTTGGGTCCTGGCGCATTGGCAATGAGCAGTTCTTC.

This clonotype was detected many times. The chain employs TRBV29-1 and TRBJ2-5; TRBD1 aligns across 9 bases. Germline V gives CDR1 SQVTM, CDR2 ANQGSEA. This CDR3 is built from 13 residues. The V segment lost 1 base and the J segment 5 bases; nucleotides outside the gene matches: 2. The DNA of the CDR3 is TGCAGCGTTGAAGGACAGGGGGGCGAGACCCAGTACTTC. Its protein product is CSVEGQGGETQYF.

This clonotype was seen more than once but under ten times. The V and J genes are TRBV5-1 and TRBJ2-7; D perhaps matches TRBD2 (6 bases). V dropped 0 bases and J dropped 6 bases, with 13 bases sitting between them. This CDR3 spans 14 amino acids. CDR1 SGHRS and CDR2 YFSETQ come from the germline V gene. The CDR3 sequence is CASSLVGRGSEQYF. The CDR3 bases are TGCGCCAGCAGCTTGGTGGGGCGGGGTTCCGAGCAGTACTTC.

A few counts support this clonotype. Its ends do not fully match the called genes, so a read error is possible. CDR3 region: CASSKTPAYEQYF. CDR3 coding DNA: TGTGCTAGTAGTAAGACACCAGCCTACGAGCAGTACTTC. This chain links TRBV19 with TRBJ2-7; D call uncertain. The germline V gene has CDR1 LNHDA and CDR2 SQIVND (reference sequence). The CDR3 is 13 amino acids.